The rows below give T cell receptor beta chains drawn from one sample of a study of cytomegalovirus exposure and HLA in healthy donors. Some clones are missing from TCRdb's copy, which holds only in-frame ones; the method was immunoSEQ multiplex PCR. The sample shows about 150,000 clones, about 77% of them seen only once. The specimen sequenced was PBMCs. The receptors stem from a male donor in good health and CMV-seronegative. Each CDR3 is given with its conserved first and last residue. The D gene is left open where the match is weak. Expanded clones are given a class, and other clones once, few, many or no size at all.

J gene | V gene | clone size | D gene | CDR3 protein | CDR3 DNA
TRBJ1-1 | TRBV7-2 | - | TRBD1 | CASSRRQGRTEAFF | TGTGCCAGCAGCCGACGACAGGGAAGGACTGAAGCTTTCTTT
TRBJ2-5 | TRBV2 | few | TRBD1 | CASILGRGRFQETQYF | TGTGCCAGCATTCTAGGCAGGGGGCGATTCCAAGAGACCCAGTACTTC
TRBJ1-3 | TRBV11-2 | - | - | CASSGDGGNTIYF | TGTGCCAGCAGCGGAGACGGTGGAAACACCATATATTTT
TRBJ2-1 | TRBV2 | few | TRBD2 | CASRRGAGGLYEQFF | TGTGCCAGCAGGAGGGGAGCGGGGGGGCTCTATGAGCAGTTCTTC
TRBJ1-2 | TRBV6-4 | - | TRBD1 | CARGTGGEGYTF | TGTGCCAGGGGAACAGGGGGAGAGGGCTACACCTTC
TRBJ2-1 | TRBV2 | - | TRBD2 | CASTLAGLSYNEQFF | TGTGCCAGCACGCTAGCGGGATTGTCCTACAATGAGCAGTTCTTC
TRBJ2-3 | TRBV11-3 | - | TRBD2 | CASSRGGTVTDTQYF | TGTGCCAGCAGTCGGGGGGGGACGGTCACAGATACGCAGTATTTT
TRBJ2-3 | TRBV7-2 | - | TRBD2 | CASSLGPGGADTQYF | TGTGCCAGCAGCTTGGGCCCGGGGGGGGCAGATACGCAGTATTTT
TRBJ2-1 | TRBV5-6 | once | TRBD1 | CASSLVDRGSGNEQFF | TGTGCCAGCAGCTTGGTGGACAGGGGGTCAGGTAATGAGCAGTTCTTC
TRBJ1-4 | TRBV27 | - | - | CASSPPRGEKLFF | TGTGCCAGCAGCCCTCCCCGGGGTGAAAAACTGTTTTTT
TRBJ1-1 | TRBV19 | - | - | CASSMGLSLNTEAFF | TGTGCCAGTAGTATGGGACTGTCTTTGAACACTGAAGCTTTCTTT
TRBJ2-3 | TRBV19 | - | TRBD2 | CASSSQAGGSTDTQYF | TGTGCCAGTAGTTCCCAGGCGGGGGGTTCCACAGATACGCAGTATTTT
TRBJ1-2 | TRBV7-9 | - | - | CASSLVRGYTF | TGTGCCAGCAGCTTGGTGCGGGGCTACACCTTC
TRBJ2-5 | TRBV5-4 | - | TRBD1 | CASSLAHGTGDRGRETQYF | TGTGCCAGCAGCTTGGCTCATGGTACGGGGGACAGGGGGAGAGAGACCCAGTACTTC
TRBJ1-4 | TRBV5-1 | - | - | CASSLGQLATNEKLFF | TGCGCCAGCAGCTTGGGACAGCTTGCAACTAATGAAAAACTGTTTTTT
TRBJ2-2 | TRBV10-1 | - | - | CASSDSLNSGELFF | TGCGCCAGCAGTGATTCGCTAAACTCCGGGGAGCTGTTTTTT
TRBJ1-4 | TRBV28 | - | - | CASSLSGKTNEKLFF | TGTGCCAGCAGTTTATCGGGGAAGACTAATGAAAAACTGTTTTTT
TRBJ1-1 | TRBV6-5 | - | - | CASSESSTGMSIF | TGTGCCAGCAGTGAATCCTCAACAGGGATGTCAATCTTT
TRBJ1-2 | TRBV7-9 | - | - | CASSLFAGQNYGYTF | TGTGCCAGCAGCTTATTCGCCGGACAAAACTATGGCTACACCTTC
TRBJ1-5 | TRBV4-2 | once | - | CASSQKWGGGQPQHF | TGTGCCAGCAGCCAAAAATGGGGCGGGGGGCAGCCCCAGCATTTT
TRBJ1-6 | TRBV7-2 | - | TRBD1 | CASSRGQGGLQTLHF | TGTGCCAGCAGCCGCGGACAGGGCGGATTGCAGACCCTCCACTTT
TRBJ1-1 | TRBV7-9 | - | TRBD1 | CASSHGTGGTEAFF | TGTGCCAGCAGCCATGGGACAGGGGGCACTGAAGCTTTCTTT
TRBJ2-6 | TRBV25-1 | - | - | CASSDSAWGTGANGLTF | TGTGCCAGCAGTGACTCAGCATGGGGGACTGGGGCCAACGGCCTGACTTTC
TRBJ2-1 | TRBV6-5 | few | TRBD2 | CASSYSRAGVRNEQFF | TGTGCCAGCAGTTACTCGAGGGCGGGAGTTCGCAATGAGCAGTTCTTC
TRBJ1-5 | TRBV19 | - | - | CASSRQGSGYQPQHF | TGTGCCAGTAGTAGGCAGGGATCAGGCTATCAGCCCCAGCATTTT
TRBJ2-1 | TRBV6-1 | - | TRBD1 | CASSSQGVSYNEQFF | TGTGCCAGCAGTTCACAGGGGGTCTCCTACAATGAGCAGTTCTTC
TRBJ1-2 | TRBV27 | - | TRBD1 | CASSRQGAAYGYTF | TGTGCCAGCAGTCGACAGGGGGCAGCCTATGGCTACACCTTC
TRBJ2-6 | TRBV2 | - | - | CASRIGSGANVLTF | TGTGCCAGCAGGATCGGCTCTGGGGCCAACGTCCTGACTTTC
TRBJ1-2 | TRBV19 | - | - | CASSYGQGTYGYTF | TGTGCCAGTAGTTATGGCCAGGGGACCTATGGCTACACCTTC
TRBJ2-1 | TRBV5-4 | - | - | CASSLSEASSYNEQFF | TGTGCCAGCAGCTTGAGTGAGGCAAGCTCCTACAATGAGCAGTTCTTC
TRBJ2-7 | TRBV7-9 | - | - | CASNTLSRPSYEQYF | TGTGCCAGCAACACCCTTAGCCGGCCCAGTTACGAGCAGTACTTC
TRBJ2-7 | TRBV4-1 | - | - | CASSLSETSSYEQYF | TGCGCCAGCAGCCTCAGCGAGACTAGCTCCTACGAGCAGTACTTC
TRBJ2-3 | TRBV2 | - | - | CASSEARTLYSTDTQYF | TGTGCCAGCAGTGAAGCGAGGACACTATATAGCACAGATACGCAGTATTTT
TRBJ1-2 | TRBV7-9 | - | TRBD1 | CASSFDRGANYGYTF | TGTGCCAGCAGCTTTGACAGGGGGGCTAACTATGGCTACACCTTC
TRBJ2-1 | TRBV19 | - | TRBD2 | CASSGGASYNEQFF | TGTGCCAGTAGCGGGGGGGCCTCCTACAATGAGCAGTTCTTC
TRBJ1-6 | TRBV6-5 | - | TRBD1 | CASSYSLGTGDSPLHF | TGTGCCAGCAGTTACTCCTTGGGGACAGGGGATTCACCCCTCCACTTT
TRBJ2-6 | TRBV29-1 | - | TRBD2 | CSVSGGDPSGANVLTF | TGCAGCGTTTCCGGGGGGGACCCTTCTGGGGCCAACGTCCTGACTTTC
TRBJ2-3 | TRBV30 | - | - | CAWKGAGTDTQYF | TGTGCCTGGAAAGGGGCGGGGACAGATACGCAGTATTTT